This T cell receptor beta chain was sequenced in a study of shared clonotypes between healthy human individuals. The study ran the assay at deep level. Method: immunoSEQ multiplex PCR; TCRdb's copy keeps in-frame clones and lacks some. This table has around 2.1 million clones, approximately 96% appearing once. Sequencing used naive CD4+ T cells sorted from blood. Subset of the sample: CD45RA+ positively selected. The clonotype was recovered from a man between 18 and 29 years old in good health.

CDR3 sequence: CASSPSDGSNEKLFF. The CDR3 bases are TGCGCCAGCAGCCCTTCGGACGGATCTAATGAAAAACTGTTTTTT. V gene TRBV5-1 combines with J gene TRBJ1-4; D uncertain. CDR1 is SGHRS and CDR2 is YFSETQ in the germline V gene. The CDR3 extends over 15 amino acids. Trimming cost V 4 bases and J 3 bases, with 13 bases left between them.